This T cell receptor beta chain is from a study of cytomegalovirus exposure and HLA in healthy donors. Trimming at V came to 4 bases and at J to 4 bases, leaving 5 bases not matched to a gene. This CDR3 comprises 16 residues. The germline V gene has CDR1 SNHLY and CDR2 FYNNEI. It was with 60 Vbeta and 13 Jbeta primers that the PCR ran. Some clones are missing from TCRdb's copy, which holds only in-frame ones; the method was immunoSEQ multiplex PCR. The sample consists of under 150,000 clones, over 60% of them appearing once. Input material: PBMCs. The chain joins TRBV2 to TRBJ1-5; 12 nucleotides agree with TRBD1. This clonotype was obtained from a female donor in good health and CMV-seropositive. The CDR3 here is CASSGGTGGGNQPQHF. The CDR3 region has the DNA TGTGCCAGCAGTGGAGGGACAGGGGGCGGAAATCAGCCCCAGCATTTT. The variable domain in full, completed from reference TRBV2 and TRBJ1-5, reads EPEVTQTPSHQVTQMGQEVILRCVPISNHLYFYWYRQILGQKVEFLVSFYNNEISEKSEIFDDQFSVERPDGSNFTLKIRSTKLEDSAMYFCASSGGTGGGNQPQHFGDGTRLSIL.